Below, 12 T cell receptor beta chains from the same sample are listed, as sequenced in a study of regulatory T cells in long-lasting Graves disease. Time point indicated: newly diagnosed GD, antithyroid drugs for less than 3 months. PBMCs provided the RNA from which the TCR library was made. HTBI primers from iRepertoire and Arm-PCR of CDR3 regions yielded the TCR beta libraries. TCRdb analysed the multiplex PCR reads with MiXCR anew, one entry per CDR3 protein. The table shows roughly 420,000 distinct CDR3 sequences, with around 17% occurring only once. This same sample was also taken into another study, of T cells in Graves' hyperthyroidism and ophthalmopathy.

The specimen comprised peripheral blood mononuclear cells (PBMCs), sampled at new diagnosis, from a patient treated with antithyroid drugs. All receptors derive from a woman between 18 and 30 years old with Graves disease.

This clonotype was detected many times. This chain uses TRBV11-2 with TRBJ1-1; D remains unclear. Germline V gives CDR1 SGHAT, CDR2 FQNNGV. V was trimmed by 4 bases and J by 4 bases, leaving 10 bases between them. This CDR3 has 13 residues. In nucleotides, the CDR3 is TGTGCCAGCAGCTACCACGAGTCCACTGAAGCTTTCTTT. Protein product: CASSYHESTEAFF.

The table lists this clonotype with a few counts. This chain uses TRBV10-2 with TRBJ1-2; 7 nucleotides match TRBD1. The CDR3 has 19 residues. The trim removed 3 bases at V and 6 bases at J, leaving 22 bases unmatched. Germline V gives CDR1 WSHSY, CDR2 SAAADI. In DNA form, the CDR3 reads TGCGCCAGCAGTGACTCTTCCCGGTCCCGGAGGGGGCCTAAGAATGGCTACACCTTC. Residues: CASSDSSRSRRGPKNGYTF.

This clonotype was seen repeatedly, ten times or more. The CDR3 is CASRVRTSYEQYF. The CDR3 nucleotides are TGTGCCAGCAGGGTGAGGACCTCCTACGAGCAGTACTTC. This chain connects TRBV12-3 or TRBV12-4 to TRBJ2-7; unclear D gene. The CDR3 spans 13 residues. Trimming took 6 bases from V and 0 from J, leaving 9 bases between them.

This clonotype was detected a few times. The chain combines TRBV4-3 with TRBJ2-1; 7 nucleotides match TRBD2. The V gene's germline CDR1 is LGHNA and CDR2 YSLEER. The V gene end was trimmed by 6 bases and the J gene end by 8 bases; junction bases not matched to a gene: 10. CDR3 size: 14 residues. This CDR3 reads CASRRIGTSDEQFF. As DNA, the CDR3 is TGCGCCAGCAGACGGATCGGAACTAGCGATGAGCAGTTCTTC.

This chain connects TRBV9 to TRBJ1-3, with unresolved D. The V end lost 0 bases, the J end lost 4 bases, and 11 bases lay between the germline ends. Per the germline V gene, CDR1 is SGDLS and CDR2 is YYNGEE. The length of the CDR3 is 15 residues. CDR3 region: CASSVGAGDGNTIYF. CDR3 nucleotide sequence: TGTGCCAGCAGCGTAGGAGCGGGAGACGGAAACACCATATATTTT.

This clonotype has ten or more counts. The chain joins TRBV28 to TRBJ2-1; D remains unclear. V lost 5 bases, J lost 6 bases, and 11 bases lay in between. The CDR3 consists of 13 residues. CDR1 and CDR2 from the germline V gene are MDHEN and SYDVKM. The CDR3 DNA is TGTGCCAGCAGTCCCGTTAGCCTCAATGAGCAGTTCTTC. This sequence encodes CASSPVSLNEQFF.

This clonotype was observed many times. The CDR3 loop is CASSASSGPSSYNEQFF. The CDR3 DNA follows: TGTGCCAGCAGCGCCTCTAGCGGCCCGAGCTCCTACAATGAGCAGTTCTTC. V is TRBV7-2 and J is TRBJ2-1; TRBD2 agrees at 7 bases. The length of the CDR3 is 17 residues. Germline V gene lookup returns CDR1 SGHTA and CDR2 FQGNSA. The trim removed 5 bases at V and 0 bases at J, leaving 10 bases unmatched.

This clonotype showed up just a few times. CDR3 region: CASSPSDGWIGYTF. For the CDR3, the DNA is TGTGCCAGCTCACCTTCGGACGGATGGATTGGCTACACCTTC. The chain combines TRBV18 with TRBJ1-2; D is unresolved. Germline V gene sequence: CDR1 KGHSH, CDR2 LQKENI. The germline V and J ends were trimmed by 3 bases and 7 bases, with 15 bases remaining between them. This CDR3 has 14 residues.

This clonotype showed up many times. The V call is TRBV18, the J call TRBJ2-1; 12 positions agree with TRBD2. The germline V gene has CDR1 KGHSH and CDR2 LQKENI. Losses at the gene ends were 4 bases for V and 5 bases for J; bases not matched to a gene: 6. The CDR3 is made up of 16 amino acids. The DNA for the CDR3 is TGTGCCAGCTCACACCCGGGACTAGCGGGTAACAATGAGCAGTTCTTC. Its protein product is CASSHPGLAGNNEQFF.

This clonotype was observed a handful of times. The chain is built from TRBV4-3 and TRBJ2-1; D is unresolved. This CDR3 has 16 amino acids. Germline V gene data show CDR1 as LGHNA and CDR2 as YSLEER. The germline V and J ends were trimmed by 0 bases and 9 bases, with 18 bases remaining between them. The CDR3 nucleotides are TGCGCCAGCAGCCAAGAGGTGTCCTCCCAGGTTGGTGAGCAGTTCTTC. Encoded protein: CASSQEVSSQVGEQFF.

The rearrangement links TRBV18 to TRBJ1-3; D is unresolved. The CDR3 contains 17 residues. Trimming removed 4 bases from V and 0 bases from J, with 16 bases in between. Germline V gene sequence: CDR1 KGHSH, CDR2 LQKENI. The CDR3 spells CASSRPLSGSSGNTIYF. The CDR3 nucleotides read TGTGCCAGCTCACGACCACTCTCAGGAAGCTCTGGAAACACCATATATTTT.

As to this clonotype: A much larger clonotype is one base distant, so this may be a read error. The gene calls are TRBV7-2 and TRBJ2-4, with D perhaps TRBD1 (6 bases). Germline V gene lookup returns CDR1 SGHTA and CDR2 FQGNSA. The CDR3 length is 15 residues. The CDR3: CASSPRTEAKDIQYF. The CDR3 DNA reads TGTGCCAGCAGCCCCCGGACAGAAGCCAAAGACATTCAGTACTTC.